The rows below give T cell receptor beta chains drawn from one sample of a study of shared clonotypes between healthy human individuals. The method was immunoSEQ multiplex PCR; TCRdb's version includes in-frame clones alone and lacks a portion of them. This sample has approximately 980,000 clones, with over 75% found just once. Material for sequencing was memory CD4+ T cells sorted from blood. Receptor source: a man aged 18-30 years in good health. Both conserved end residues are part of each CDR3. A D gene is named only where the DNA matches it firmly. Size values are once, few and many counts, or a class for expanded clones, and some rows have none.

V: TRBV19
J: TRBJ2-1
size: -
D: TRBD2
CDR3: CASARTGGRANEQFF
DNA: TGTGCCAGTGCTCGGACGGGCGGGAGGGCTAATGAGCAGTTCTTC

V: TRBV10-3
J: TRBJ2-7
size: -
D: TRBD1
CDR3: CAISGQGIGYEQYF
DNA: TGTGCCATCAGTGGACAGGGGATAGGCTACGAGCAGTACTTC

V: TRBV19
J: TRBJ1-5
size: once
D: TRBD1
CDR3: CASSIGTGAQHF
DNA: TGTGCCAGTAGTATAGGGACAGGGGCCCAGCATTTT

V: TRBV5-4
J: TRBJ2-7
size: -
D: TRBD1
CDR3: CASSLGDRGGTAEQYF
DNA: TGTGCCAGCAGCTTAGGGGACAGGGGAGGAACTGCCGAGCAGTACTTC

V: TRBV5-1
J: TRBJ2-1
size: -
D: -
CDR3: CASSLDGRQNNEQFF
DNA: TGCGCCAGCAGCTTGGACGGTCGCCAAAACAATGAGCAGTTCTTC

V: TRBV10-3
J: TRBJ2-3
size: once
D: -
CDR3: CATLLRSGGTDTQYF
DNA: TGTGCCACCCTACTACGAAGCGGCGGGACAGATACGCAGTATTTT

V: TRBV29-1
J: TRBJ1-3
size: once
D: -
CDR3: CSVKGGVGNTIYF
DNA: TGCAGCGTCAAAGGGGGGGTTGGAAACACCATATATTTT

V: TRBV18
J: TRBJ2-5
size: once
D: TRBD2
CDR3: CASSPYPLAGGGQETQYF
DNA: TGTGCCAGCTCACCATACCCCCTGGCAGGCGGGGGGCAAGAGACCCAGTACTTC

V: TRBV7-9
J: TRBJ2-7
size: -
D: -
CDR3: CASSLRWGDEQYF
DNA: TGTGCCAGCAGCTTACGTTGGGGGGACGAGCAGTACTTC

V: TRBV15
J: TRBJ1-5
size: -
D: TRBD1
CDR3: CATSRDRWDSNQPQHF
DNA: TGTGCCACCAGCAGAGATCGCTGGGACAGTAATCAGCCCCAGCATTTT

V: TRBV7-2
J: TRBJ2-1
size: few
D: TRBD2
CDR3: CASSLGGGRKNEQFF
DNA: TGTGCCAGCAGCTTAGGGGGCGGGAGAAAGAATGAGCAGTTCTTC

V: TRBV28
J: TRBJ2-7
size: -
D: -
CDR3: CASSLLGPYEQYF
DNA: TGTGCCAGCAGTTTGTTGGGTCCCTACGAGCAGTACTTC

V: TRBV29-1
J: TRBJ1-2
size: few
D: -
CDR3: CSAQGIGYGYTF
DNA: TGCAGCGCCCAAGGGATCGGGTATGGCTACACCTTC

V: TRBV5-4
J: TRBJ1-6
size: -
D: -
CDR3: CASSLGTQINSPLHF
DNA: TGTGCCAGCAGCTTGGGAACCCAGATTAATTCACCCCTCCACTTT

V: TRBV7-9
J: TRBJ2-1
size: -
D: -
CDR3: CASSFVGADNEQFF
DNA: TGTGCCAGCAGCTTTGTGGGAGCAGACAATGAGCAGTTCTTC

V: TRBV6-5
J: TRBJ2-5
size: -
D: -
CDR3: CASSEPETQYF
DNA: TGTGCCAGCAGTGAGCCAGAGACCCAGTACTTC

V: TRBV7-2
J: TRBJ2-7
size: -
D: TRBD2
CDR3: CASSWTSGGYEQYF
DNA: TGTGCCAGCAGCTGGACTAGCGGAGGGTACGAGCAGTACTTC

V: TRBV30
J: TRBJ2-1
size: -
D: -
CDR3: CAWRDFAGNSYNEQFF
DNA: TGTGCCTGGAGGGACTTCGCGGGGAATTCCTACAATGAGCAGTTCTTC

V: TRBV18
J: TRBJ1-3
size: -
D: -
CDR3: CASSPPSASVTGNTIYF
DNA: TGTGCCAGCTCACCACCGTCGGCTTCTGTAACTGGAAACACCATATATTTT

V: TRBV7-8
J: TRBJ2-7
size: -
D: -
CDR3: CASSLSTGSSYEQYF
DNA: TGTGCCAGCAGCTTAAGTACAGGGTCCTCCTACGAGCAGTACTTC

V: TRBV5-1
J: TRBJ2-5
size: -
D: -
CDR3: CASSLVQATQETQYF
DNA: TGCGCCAGCAGCTTGGTCCAGGCTACTCAAGAGACCCAGTACTTC

V: TRBV2
J: TRBJ1-5
size: -
D: TRBD1
CDR3: CASSVGQEGQPQHF
DNA: TGTGCCAGCAGTGTGGGACAGGAAGGCCAGCCCCAGCATTTT

V: TRBV29-1
J: TRBJ2-3
size: -
D: -
CDR3: CSVGTRQADTDTQYF
DNA: TGCAGCGTCGGGACTCGACAGGCGGACACAGATACGCAGTATTTT

V: TRBV6-1
J: TRBJ2-7
size: -
D: -
CDR3: CASTAAELLGEQYF
DNA: TGTGCCAGCACGGCGGCGGAGCTCCTGGGTGAGCAGTACTTC

V: TRBV29-1
J: TRBJ2-7
size: few
D: TRBD1
CDR3: CSAGQDRREQYF
DNA: TGCAGCGCGGGACAGGATCGTCGCGAGCAGTACTTC